This T cell receptor beta chain was sequenced in a study of human T cells and chemical hapten exposure. Study observations and caveats: The presence of alopecia in the donors means their immune response may differ from healthy people's.

Trimming at V came to 6 bases and at J to 5 bases, leaving 8 bases not matched to a gene. The CDR3 has 15 amino acids. Germline V gene sequence: CDR1 MNHNS, CDR2 SASEGT. Specified time point: pre-sensitization, week 0. Noted treatment: therapeutic diphenylcyclopropenone sensitization with weekly scalp DPC. Each CDR3 protein gets one entry after TCRdb re-called the RACE reads with MiXCR. Of about 270,000 distinct CDR3 sequences listed, 7.7% were seen once; the top ten hold roughly 1.2%. This clonotype was counted a few times. Its antigen is currently unknown. Sample: whole blood, taken in connection with sensitization to the hapten diphenylcyclopropenone (DPC). The source of this sequence is a man between 18 and 35 years old with alopecia areata. Some clones in this sample may be carry-over from other donors' samples. V usage is TRBV6-1 and J usage is TRBJ2-3; 10 positions match TRBD2. In DNA, the CDR3 is TGTGCCAGCAGGCGTCCTAGCGGGGGTATAGATACGCAGTATTTT. Translation gives CASRRPSGGIDTQYF.